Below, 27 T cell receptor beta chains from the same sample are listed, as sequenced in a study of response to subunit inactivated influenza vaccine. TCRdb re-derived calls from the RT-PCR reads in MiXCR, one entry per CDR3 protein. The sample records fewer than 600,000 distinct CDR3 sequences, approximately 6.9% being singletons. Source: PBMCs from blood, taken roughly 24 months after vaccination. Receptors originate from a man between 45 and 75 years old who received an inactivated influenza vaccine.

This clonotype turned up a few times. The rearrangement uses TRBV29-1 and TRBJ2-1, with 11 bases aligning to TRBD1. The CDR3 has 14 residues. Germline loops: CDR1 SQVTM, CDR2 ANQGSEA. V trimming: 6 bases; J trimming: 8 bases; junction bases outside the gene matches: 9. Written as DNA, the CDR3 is TGCAGCGTGCCCCCGGGACAGGGGGATCATGAGCAGTTCTTC. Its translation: CSVPPGQGDHEQFF.

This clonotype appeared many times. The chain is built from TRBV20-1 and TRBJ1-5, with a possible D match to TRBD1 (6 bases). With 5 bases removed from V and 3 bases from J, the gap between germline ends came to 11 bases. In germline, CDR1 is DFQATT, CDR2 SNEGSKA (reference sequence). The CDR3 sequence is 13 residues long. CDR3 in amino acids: CSAGTGANQPQHF. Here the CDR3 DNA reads TGCAGTGCTGGGACGGGGGCCAATCAGCCCCAGCATTTT.

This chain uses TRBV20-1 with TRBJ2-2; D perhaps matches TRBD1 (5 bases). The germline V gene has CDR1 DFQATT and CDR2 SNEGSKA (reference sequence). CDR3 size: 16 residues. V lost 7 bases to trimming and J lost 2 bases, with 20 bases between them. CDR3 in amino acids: CSVRGPEQVNTGELFF. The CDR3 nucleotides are TGCAGTGTTAGGGGCCCCGAACAGGTTAACACCGGGGAGCTGTTTTTT.

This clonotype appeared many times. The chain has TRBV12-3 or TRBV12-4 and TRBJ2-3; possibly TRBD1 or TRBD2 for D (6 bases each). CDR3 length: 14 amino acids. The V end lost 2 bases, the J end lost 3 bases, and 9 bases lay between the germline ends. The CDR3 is CASSLTGATDTQYF. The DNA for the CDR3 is TGTGCCAGCAGTTTAACGGGGGCGACAGATACGCAGTATTTT.

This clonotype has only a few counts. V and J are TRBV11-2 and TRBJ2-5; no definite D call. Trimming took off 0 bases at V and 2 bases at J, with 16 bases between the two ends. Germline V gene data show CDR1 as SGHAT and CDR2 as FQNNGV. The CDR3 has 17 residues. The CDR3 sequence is CASSLDGVLGQQETQYF. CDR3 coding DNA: TGTGCCAGCAGCTTAGATGGAGTGTTAGGGCAACAAGAGACCCAGTACTTC. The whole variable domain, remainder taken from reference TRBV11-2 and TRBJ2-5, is EAGVAQSPRYKIIEKRQSVAFWCNPISGHATLYWYQQILGQGPKLLIQFQNNGVVDDSQLPKDRFSAERLKGVDSTLKIQPAKLEDSAVYLCASSLDGVLGQQETQYFGPGTRLLVL.

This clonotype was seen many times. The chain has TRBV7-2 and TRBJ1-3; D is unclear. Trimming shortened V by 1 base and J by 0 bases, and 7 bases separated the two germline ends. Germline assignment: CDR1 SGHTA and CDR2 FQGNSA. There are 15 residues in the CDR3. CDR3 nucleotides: TGTGCCAGCAGCTTAGAACTTCGCTCTGGAAACACCATATATTTT. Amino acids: CASSLELRSGNTIYF.

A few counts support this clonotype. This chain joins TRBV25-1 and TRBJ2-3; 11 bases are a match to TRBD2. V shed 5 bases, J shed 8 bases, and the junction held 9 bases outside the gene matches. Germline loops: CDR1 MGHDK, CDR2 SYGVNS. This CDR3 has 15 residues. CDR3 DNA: TGTGCCAGCAGTCCGACTAGCGGGGCCCAAGGTACGCAGTATTTT. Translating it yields CASSPTSGAQGTQYF.

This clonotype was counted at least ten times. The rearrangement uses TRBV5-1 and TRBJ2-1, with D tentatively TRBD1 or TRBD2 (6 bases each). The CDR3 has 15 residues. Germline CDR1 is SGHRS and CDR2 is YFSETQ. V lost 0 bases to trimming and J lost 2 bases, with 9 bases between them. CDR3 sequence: CASSLVGGPYNEQFF. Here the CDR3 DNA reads TGCGCCAGCAGCTTGGTTGGGGGGCCCTACAATGAGCAGTTCTTC.

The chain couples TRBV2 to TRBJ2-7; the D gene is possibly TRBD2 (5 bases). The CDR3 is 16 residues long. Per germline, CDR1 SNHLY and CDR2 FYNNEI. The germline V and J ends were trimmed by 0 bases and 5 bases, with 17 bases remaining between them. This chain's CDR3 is CASSEAPRAVTNEQYF. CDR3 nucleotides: TGTGCCAGCAGTGAAGCTCCGAGGGCAGTAACCAACGAGCAGTACTTC.

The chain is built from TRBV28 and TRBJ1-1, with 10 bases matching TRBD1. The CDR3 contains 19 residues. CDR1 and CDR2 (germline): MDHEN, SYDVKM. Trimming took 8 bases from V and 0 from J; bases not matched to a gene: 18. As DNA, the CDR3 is TGTGCCAGCGGGCAGGGGTTGACAGGGGGCGGCGGGATGAACACTGAAGCTTTCTTT. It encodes CASGQGLTGGGGMNTEAFF. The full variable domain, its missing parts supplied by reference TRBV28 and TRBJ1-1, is DVKVTQSSRYLVKRTGEKVFLECVQDMDHENMFWYRQDPGLGLRLIYFSYDVKMKEKGDIPEGYSVSREKKERFSLILESASTNQTSMYLCASGQGLTGGGGMNTEAFFGQGTRLTVV.

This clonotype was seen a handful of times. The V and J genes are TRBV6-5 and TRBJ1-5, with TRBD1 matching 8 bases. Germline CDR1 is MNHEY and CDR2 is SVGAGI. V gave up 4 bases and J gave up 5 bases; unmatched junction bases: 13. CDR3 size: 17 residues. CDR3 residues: CASSSPRTGWPDQPQHF. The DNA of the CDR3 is TGTGCCAGCAGTTCGCCCCGGACAGGGTGGCCCGATCAGCCCCAGCATTTT.

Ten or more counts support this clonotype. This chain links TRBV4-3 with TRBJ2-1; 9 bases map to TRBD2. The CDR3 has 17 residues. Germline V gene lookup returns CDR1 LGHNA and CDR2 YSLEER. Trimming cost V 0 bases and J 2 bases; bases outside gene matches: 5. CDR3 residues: CASSQDRASGAYNEQFF. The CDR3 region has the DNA TGCGCCAGCAGCCAAGATCGGGCTAGCGGGGCCTACAATGAGCAGTTCTTC.

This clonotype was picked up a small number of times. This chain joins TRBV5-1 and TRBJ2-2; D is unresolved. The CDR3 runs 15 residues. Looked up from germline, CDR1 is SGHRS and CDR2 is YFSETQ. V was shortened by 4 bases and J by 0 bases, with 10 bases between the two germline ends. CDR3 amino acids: CASSVLGSNTGELFF. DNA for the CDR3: TGCGCCAGCAGCGTGCTTGGGTCGAACACCGGGGAGCTGTTTTTT.

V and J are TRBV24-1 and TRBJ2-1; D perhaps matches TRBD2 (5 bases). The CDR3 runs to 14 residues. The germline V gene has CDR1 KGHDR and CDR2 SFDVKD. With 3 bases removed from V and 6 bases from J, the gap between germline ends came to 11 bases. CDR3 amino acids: CATSDPRTSNEQFF. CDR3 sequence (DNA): TGTGCCACCAGTGATCCCAGGACTTCCAATGAGCAGTTCTTC.

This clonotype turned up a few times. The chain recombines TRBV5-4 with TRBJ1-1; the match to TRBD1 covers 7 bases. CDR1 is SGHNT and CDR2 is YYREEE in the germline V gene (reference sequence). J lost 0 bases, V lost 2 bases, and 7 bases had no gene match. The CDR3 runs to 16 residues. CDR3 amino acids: CASSLGPRGLNTEAFF. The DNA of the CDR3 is TGTGCCAGCAGCTTAGGTCCCAGGGGGTTGAACACTGAAGCTTTCTTT.

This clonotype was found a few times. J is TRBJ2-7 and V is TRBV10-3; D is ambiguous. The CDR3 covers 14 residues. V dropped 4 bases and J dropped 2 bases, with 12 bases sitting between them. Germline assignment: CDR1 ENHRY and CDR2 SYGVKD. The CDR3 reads CAISGQADAYEQYF. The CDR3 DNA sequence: TGTGCCATCAGTGGCCAGGCGGACGCCTACGAGCAGTACTTC.

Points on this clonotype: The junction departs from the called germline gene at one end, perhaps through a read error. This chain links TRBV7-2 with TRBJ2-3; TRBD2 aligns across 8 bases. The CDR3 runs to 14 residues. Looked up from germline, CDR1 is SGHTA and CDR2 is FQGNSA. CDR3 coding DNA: TGTGCCGGCAGCACGCGGGGGGGCACAGATACGCAGTATTTT. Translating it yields CAGSTRGGTDTQYF.

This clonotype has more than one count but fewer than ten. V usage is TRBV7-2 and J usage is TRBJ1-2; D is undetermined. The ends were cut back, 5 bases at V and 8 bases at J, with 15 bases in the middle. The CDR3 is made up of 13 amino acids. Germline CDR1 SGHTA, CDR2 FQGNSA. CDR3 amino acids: CASSPGRVEGYTF. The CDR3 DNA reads TGTGCCAGCAGCCCTGGAAGGGTGGAGGGCTACACCTTC.

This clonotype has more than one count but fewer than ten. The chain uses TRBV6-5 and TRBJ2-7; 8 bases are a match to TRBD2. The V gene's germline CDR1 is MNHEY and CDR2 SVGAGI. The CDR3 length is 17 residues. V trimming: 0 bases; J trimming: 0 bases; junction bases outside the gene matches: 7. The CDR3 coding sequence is TGTGCCAGCAGTTACTCGAGGGTTAGCGGGGACTCCTACGAGCAGTACTTC. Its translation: CASSYSRVSGDSYEQYF.

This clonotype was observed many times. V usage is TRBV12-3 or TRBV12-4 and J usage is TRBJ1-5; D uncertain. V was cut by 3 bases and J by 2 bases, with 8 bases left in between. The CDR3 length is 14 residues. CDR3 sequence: CASSFLGRNQPQHF. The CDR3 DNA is TGTGCCAGCAGTTTCCTCGGGCGCAATCAGCCCCAGCATTTT.

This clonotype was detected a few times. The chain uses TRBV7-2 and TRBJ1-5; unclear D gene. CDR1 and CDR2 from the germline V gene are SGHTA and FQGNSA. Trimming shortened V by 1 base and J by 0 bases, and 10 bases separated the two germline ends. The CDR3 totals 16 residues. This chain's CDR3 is CASSLVVGYSNQPQHF. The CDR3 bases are TGTGCCAGCAGCTTAGTTGTAGGGTATAGCAATCAGCCCCAGCATTTT. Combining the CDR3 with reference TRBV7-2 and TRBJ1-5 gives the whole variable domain GAGVSQSPSNKVTEKGKDVELRCDPISGHTALYWYRQSLGQGLEFLIYFQGNSAPDKSGLPSDRFSAERTGGSVSTLTIQRTQQEDSAVYLCASSLVVGYSNQPQHFGDGTRLSIL.

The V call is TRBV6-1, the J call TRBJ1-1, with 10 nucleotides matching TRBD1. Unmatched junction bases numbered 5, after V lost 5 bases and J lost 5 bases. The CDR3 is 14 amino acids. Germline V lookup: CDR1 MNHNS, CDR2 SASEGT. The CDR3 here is CASSKGQGQTEAFF. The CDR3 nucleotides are TGTGCCAGCAGTAAGGGACAGGGGCAAACTGAAGCTTTCTTT.

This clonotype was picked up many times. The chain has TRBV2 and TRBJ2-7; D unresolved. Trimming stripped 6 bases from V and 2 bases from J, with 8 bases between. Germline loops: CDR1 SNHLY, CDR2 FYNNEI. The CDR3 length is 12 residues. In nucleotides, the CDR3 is TGTGCCAGCAGATTCACAGCCTACGAGCAGTACTTC. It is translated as CASRFTAYEQYF.

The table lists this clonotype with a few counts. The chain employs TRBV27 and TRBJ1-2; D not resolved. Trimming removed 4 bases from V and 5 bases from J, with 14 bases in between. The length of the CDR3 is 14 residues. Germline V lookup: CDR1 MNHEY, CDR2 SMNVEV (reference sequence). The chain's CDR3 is CASSYGGSDYGYTF. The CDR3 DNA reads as TGTGCCAGCAGTTATGGAGGATCCGATTATGGCTACACCTTC.

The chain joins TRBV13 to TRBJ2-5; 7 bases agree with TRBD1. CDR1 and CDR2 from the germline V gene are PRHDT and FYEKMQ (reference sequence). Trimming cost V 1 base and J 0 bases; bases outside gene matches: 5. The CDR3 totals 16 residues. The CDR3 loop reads CASSLADREYQETQYF. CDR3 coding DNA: TGTGCCAGCAGCTTAGCCGACAGGGAGTACCAAGAGACCCAGTACTTC.

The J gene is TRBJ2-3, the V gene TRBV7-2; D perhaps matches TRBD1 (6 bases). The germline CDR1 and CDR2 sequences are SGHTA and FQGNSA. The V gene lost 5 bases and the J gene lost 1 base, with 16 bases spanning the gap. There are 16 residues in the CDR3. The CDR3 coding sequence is TGTGCCAGCAGCCCACGACAGGCCGGAGGCACAGATACGCAGTATTTT. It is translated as CASSPRQAGGTDTQYF.

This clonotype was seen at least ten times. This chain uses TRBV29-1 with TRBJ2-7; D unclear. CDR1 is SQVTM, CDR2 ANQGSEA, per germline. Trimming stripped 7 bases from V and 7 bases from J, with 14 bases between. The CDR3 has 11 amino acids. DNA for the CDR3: TGCAGCGGTCAGGTCCTCCAAGAGCAGTACTTC. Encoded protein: CSGQVLQEQYF.